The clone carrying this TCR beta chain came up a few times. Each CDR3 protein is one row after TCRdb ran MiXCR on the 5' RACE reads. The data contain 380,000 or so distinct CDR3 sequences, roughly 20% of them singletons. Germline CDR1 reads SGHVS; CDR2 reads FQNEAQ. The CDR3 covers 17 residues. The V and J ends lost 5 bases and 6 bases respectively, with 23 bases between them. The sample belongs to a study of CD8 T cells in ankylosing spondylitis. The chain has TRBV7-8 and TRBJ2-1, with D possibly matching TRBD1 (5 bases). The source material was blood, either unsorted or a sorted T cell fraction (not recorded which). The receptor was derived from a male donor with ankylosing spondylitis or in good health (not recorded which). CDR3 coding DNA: TGTGCCAGCAGCAAGGGCCTCAGGGCGCGCCTCCCCAATGAGCAGTTCTTC. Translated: CASSKGLRARLPNEQFF. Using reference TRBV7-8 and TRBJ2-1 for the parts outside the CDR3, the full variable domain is GAGVSQSPRYKVAKRGQDVALRCDPISGHVSLFWYQQALGQGPEFLTYFQNEAQLDKSGLPSDRFFAERPEGSVSTLKIQRTQQEDSAVYLCASSKGLRARLPNEQFFGPGTRLTVL.